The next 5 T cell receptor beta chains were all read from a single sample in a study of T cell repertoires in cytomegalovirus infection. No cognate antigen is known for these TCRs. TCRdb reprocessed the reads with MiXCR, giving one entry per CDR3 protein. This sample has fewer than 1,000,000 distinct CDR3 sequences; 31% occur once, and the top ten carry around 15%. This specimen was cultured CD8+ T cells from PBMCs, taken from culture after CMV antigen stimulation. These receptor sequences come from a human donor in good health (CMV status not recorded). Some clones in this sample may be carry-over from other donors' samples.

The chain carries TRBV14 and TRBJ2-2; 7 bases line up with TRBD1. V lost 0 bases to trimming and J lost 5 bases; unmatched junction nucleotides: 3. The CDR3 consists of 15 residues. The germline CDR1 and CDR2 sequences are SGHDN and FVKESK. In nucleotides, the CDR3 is TGTGCCAGCAGCCAAGACAAGGGGGCGACCGGGGAGCTGTTTTTT. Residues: CASSQDKGATGELFF.

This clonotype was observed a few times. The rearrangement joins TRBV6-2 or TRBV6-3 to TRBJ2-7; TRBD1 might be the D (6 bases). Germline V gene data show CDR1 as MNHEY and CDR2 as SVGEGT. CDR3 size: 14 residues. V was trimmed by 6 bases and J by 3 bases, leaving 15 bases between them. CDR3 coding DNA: TGTGCCAGCAGCGCCGCTACAGGGTTCTACGAGCAGTACGTC. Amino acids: CASSAATGFYEQYV.

CDR3 amino acids: CASSVVKNYNEQFF. The CDR3 nucleotides are TGTGCCAGCAGCGTAGTTAAGAACTACAATGAGCAGTTCTTC. This sequence joins TRBV9 and TRBJ2-1; D is undetermined. CDR3 length: 14 amino acids. Germline lookup yields CDR1 SGDLS and CDR2 YYNGEE. V lost 0 bases to trimming and J lost 3 bases, with 7 bases between them.

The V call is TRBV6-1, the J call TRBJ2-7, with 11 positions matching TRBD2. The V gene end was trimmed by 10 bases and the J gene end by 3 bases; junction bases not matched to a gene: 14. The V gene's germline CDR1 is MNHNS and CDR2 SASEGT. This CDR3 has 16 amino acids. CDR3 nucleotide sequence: TGTGCCATCGGCGGGGTCCCGGGACTAGCGGACTACGAGCAGTACGTC. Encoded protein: CAIGGVPGLADYEQYV.

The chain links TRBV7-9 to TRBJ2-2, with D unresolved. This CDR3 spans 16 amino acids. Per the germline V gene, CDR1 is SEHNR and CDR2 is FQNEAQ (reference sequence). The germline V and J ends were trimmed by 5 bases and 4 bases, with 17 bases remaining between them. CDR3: CASSPSWKVSTGELFF. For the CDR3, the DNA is TGTGCCAGCAGCCCCTCCTGGAAGGTATCCACCGGGGAGCTGTTTTTT. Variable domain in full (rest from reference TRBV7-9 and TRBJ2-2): DTGVSQNPRHKITKRGQNVTFRCDPISEHNRLYWYRQTLGQGPEFLTYFQNEAQLEKSRLLSDRFSAERPKGSFSTLEIQRTEQGDSAMYLCASSPSWKVSTGELFFGEGSRLTVL.